This TCR beta chain was sequenced in a study of blood T cell repertoires in COVID-19. About the research overall: Acute and convalescent COVID-19 samples came from the United States, Italy and Spain. The analysed material was cDNA or gDNA that came from T cells, B-cell-depleted T cells, or PBMCs.

Unmatched junction bases numbered 6, after V lost 1 base and J lost 0 bases. The CDR3 runs 17 residues. CDR1 is KGHSH, CDR2 LQKENI, per germline. In the study's own analysis: Reference gene primer amplification gave estimated nucleated cell counts. The protocol was immunoSEQ multiplex PCR, while the TCRdb copy is restricted to in-frame clones and leaves out a portion. That table supplies the V and J calls and clone size; D and trimming were determined from the DNA. The table lists 200,000 to 300,000 clones, roughly 86% of them singletons. The chain recombines TRBV18 with TRBJ2-3, with 8 bases matching TRBD2. The TCR was taken from a man aged 35 to 55 who had recovered from COVID-19. The specimen was peripheral blood. The CDR3, as DNA: TGTGCCAGCTCACCACGGGTAGCGGGGACTAGCACAGATACGCAGTATTTT. Protein product: CASSPRVAGTSTDTQYF.